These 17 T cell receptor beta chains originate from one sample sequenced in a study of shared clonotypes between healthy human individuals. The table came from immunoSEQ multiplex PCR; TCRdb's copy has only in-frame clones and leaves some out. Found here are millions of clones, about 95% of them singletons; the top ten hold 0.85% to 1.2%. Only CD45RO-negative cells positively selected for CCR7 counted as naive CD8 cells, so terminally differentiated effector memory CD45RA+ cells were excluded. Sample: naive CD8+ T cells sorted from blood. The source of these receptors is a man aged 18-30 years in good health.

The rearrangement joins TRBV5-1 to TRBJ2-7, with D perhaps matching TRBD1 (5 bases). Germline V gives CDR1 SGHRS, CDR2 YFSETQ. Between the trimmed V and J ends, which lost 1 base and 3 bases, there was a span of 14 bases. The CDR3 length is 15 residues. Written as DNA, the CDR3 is TGCGCCAGCAGCTTGAGCTTGGTGCAGGGCTACGAGCAGTACTTC. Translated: CASSLSLVQGYEQYF.

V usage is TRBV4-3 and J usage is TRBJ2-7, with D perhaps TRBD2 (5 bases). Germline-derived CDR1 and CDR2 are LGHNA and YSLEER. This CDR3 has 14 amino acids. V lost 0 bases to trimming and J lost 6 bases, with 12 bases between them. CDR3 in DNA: TGCGCCAGCAGCCAAGATCCACTGGGAGCCGAGCAGTACTTC. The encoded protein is CASSQDPLGAEQYF.

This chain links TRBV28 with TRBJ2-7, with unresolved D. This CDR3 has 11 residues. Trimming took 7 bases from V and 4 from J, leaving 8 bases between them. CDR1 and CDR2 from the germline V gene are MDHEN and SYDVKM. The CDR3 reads CASTDAYEQYF. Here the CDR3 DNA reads TGTGCCAGCACCGACGCGTACGAGCAGTACTTC.

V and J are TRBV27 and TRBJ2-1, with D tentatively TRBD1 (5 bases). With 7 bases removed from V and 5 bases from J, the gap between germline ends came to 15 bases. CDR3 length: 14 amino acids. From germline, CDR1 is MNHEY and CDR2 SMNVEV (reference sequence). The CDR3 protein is CASTPFDSNNEQFF. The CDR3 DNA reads TGTGCCAGCACCCCTTTCGACAGTAACAATGAGCAGTTCTTC.

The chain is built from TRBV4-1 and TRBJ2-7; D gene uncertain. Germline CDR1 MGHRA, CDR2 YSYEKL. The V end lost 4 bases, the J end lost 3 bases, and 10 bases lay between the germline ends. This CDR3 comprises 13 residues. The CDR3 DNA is TGCGCCAGCAGCCTCAGACCCGGCTACGAGCAGTACTTC. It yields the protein CASSLRPGYEQYF.

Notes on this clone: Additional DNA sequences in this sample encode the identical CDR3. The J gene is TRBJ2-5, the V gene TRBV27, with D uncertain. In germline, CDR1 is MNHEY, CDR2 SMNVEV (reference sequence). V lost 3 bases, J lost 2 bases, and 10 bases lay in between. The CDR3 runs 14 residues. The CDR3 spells CASSFLGPQETQYF. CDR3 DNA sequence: TGTGCCAGCAGTTTCCTTGGTCCACAAGAGACCCAGTACTTC.

The CDR3 coding sequence is TGTGCCAGCAGCTACAGACAGAAAGTGACAGATACGCAGTATTTT. The encoded protein is CASSYRQKVTDTQYF. J is TRBJ2-3 and V is TRBV7-4, with D tentatively TRBD1 (5 bases). Trimming pared 4 bases from V and 3 bases from J, leaving 14 bases between. The CDR3 consists of 15 residues. Germline CDR1 is SGHVT and CDR2 is SQSDAQ.

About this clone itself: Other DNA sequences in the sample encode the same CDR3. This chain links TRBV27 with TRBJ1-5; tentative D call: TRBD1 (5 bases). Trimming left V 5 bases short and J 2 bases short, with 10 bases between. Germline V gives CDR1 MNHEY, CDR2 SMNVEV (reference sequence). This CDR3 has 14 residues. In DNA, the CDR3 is TGTGCCAGCAGTCCCCTAGGGGGCAATCAGCCCCAGCATTTT. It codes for CASSPLGGNQPQHF.

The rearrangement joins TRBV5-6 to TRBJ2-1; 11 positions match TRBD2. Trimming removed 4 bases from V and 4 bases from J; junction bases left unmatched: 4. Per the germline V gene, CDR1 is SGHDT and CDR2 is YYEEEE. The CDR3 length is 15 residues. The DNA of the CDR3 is TGTGCCAGCAGCCTGACTAGCGGGGTATACAATGAGCAGTTCTTC. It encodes CASSLTSGVYNEQFF.

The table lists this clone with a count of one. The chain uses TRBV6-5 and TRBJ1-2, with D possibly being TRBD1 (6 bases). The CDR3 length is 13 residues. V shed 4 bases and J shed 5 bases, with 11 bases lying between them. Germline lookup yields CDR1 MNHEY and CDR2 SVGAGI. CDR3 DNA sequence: TGTGCCAGCAGTTTGGCCAGGGGATATGGCTACACCTTC. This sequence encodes CASSLARGYGYTF.

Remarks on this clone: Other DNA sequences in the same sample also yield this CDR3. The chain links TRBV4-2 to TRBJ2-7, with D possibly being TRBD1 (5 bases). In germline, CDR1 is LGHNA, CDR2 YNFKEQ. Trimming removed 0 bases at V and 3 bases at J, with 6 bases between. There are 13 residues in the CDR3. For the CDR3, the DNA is TGTGCCAGCAGCCAAGATAGGGGCTACGAGCAGTACTTC. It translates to CASSQDRGYEQYF.

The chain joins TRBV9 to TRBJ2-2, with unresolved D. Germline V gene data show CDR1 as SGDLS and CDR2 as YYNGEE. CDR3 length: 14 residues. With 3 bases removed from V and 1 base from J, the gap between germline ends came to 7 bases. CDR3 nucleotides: TGTGCCAGCAGCGCTTGGGAGAACACCGGGGAGCTGTTTTTT. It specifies CASSAWENTGELFF.

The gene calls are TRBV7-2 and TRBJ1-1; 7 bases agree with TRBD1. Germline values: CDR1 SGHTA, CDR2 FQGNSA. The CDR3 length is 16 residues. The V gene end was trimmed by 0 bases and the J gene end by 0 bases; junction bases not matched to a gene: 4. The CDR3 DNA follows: TGTGCCAGCAGCTTAGCGACAGGGCGGCTGAACACTGAAGCTTTCTTT. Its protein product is CASSLATGRLNTEAFF.

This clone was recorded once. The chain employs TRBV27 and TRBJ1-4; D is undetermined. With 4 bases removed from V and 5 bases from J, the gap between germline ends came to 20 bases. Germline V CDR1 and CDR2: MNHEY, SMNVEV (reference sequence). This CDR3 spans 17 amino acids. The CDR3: CASSSGAQGRGNEKLFF. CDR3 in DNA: TGTGCCAGCAGTTCGGGAGCACAAGGTCGGGGAAATGAAAAACTGTTTTTT. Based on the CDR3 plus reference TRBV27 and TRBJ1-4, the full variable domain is EAQVTQNPRYLITVTGKKLTVTCSQNMNHEYMSWYRQDPGLGLRQIYYSMNVEVTDKGDVPEGYKVSRKEKRNFPLILESPSPNQTSLYFCASSSGAQGRGNEKLFFGSGTQLSVL.

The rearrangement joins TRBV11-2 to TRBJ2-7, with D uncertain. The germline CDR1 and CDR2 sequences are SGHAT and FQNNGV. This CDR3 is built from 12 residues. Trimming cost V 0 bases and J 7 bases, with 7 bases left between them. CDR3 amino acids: CASSLDKTEQYF. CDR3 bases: TGTGCCAGCAGCTTAGATAAGACGGAGCAGTACTTC.

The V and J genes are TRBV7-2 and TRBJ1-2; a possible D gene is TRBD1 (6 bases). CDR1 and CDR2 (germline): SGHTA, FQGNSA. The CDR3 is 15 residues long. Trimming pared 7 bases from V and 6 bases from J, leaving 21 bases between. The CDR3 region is CASNPDRHDYDGYTF. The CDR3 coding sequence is TGTGCCAGCAACCCAGACAGGCACGACTATGATGGCTACACCTTC.

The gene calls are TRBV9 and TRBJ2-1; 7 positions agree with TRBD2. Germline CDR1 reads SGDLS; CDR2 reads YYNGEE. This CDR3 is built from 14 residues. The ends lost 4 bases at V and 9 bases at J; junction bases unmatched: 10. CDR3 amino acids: CASSSRLAVGEQFF. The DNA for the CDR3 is TGTGCCAGCAGCAGCAGACTAGCCGTCGGTGAGCAGTTCTTC. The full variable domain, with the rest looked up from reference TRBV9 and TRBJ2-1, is DSGVTQTPKHLITATGQRVTLRCSPRSGDLSVYWYQQSLDQGLQFLIQYYNGEERAKGNILERFSAQQFPDLHSELNLSSLELGDSALYFCASSSRLAVGEQFFGPGTRLTVL.